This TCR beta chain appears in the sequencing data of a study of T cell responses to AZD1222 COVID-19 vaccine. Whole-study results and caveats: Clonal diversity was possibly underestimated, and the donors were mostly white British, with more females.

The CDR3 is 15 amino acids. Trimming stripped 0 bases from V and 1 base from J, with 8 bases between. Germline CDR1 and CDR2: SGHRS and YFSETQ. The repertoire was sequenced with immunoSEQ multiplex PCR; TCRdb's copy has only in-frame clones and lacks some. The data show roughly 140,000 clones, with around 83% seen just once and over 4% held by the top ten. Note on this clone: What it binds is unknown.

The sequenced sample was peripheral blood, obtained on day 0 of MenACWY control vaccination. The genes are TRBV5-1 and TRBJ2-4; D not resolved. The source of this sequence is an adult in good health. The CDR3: CASSLGSYAKNIQYF. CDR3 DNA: TGCGCCAGCAGCTTGGGTTCCTACGCCAAAAACATTCAGTACTTC.